These 25 T cell receptor beta chains originate from one sample sequenced in a study of control samples from healthy donors and cancer patients. Sequencing was performed with immunoSEQ multiplex PCR; in TCRdb, only in-frame clones are kept and a portion is missing. The sample has around 71,000 clones; 70% to 90% are singletons. Sequencing was done on a sample of PBMCs. The source of these receptors is a woman aged 45-65 years with head and neck cancer.

The gene calls are TRBV5-1 and TRBJ2-2; TRBD1 or TRBD2 may be the D gene (5 bases each). The germline gives CDR1 SGHRS, CDR2 YFSETQ. V shed 0 bases and J shed 7 bases, with 7 bases lying between them. This CDR3 region has 13 residues. The CDR3 protein is CASSLAGGGELFF. The CDR3 region has the DNA TGCGCCAGCAGCTTGGCTGGGGGCGGGGAGCTGTTTTTT.

This chain uses TRBV5-8 with TRBJ2-5; 10 bases align to TRBD2. Trimming removed 4 bases from V and 7 bases from J; junction bases left unmatched: 22. The CDR3 is 19 residues long. Per the germline V gene, CDR1 is SGHTS and CDR2 is YDEGEE. DNA of the CDR3: TGTGCCAGCAGCCCCATGGTGGGGCTAGCGGGGGCCTCAGGGGTGACCCAGTACTTC. It codes for CASSPMVGLAGASGVTQYF. The entire variable domain, with the rest obtained from reference TRBV5-8 and TRBJ2-5, is as follows: EAGVTQSPTHLIKTRGQQATLRCSPISGHTSVYWYQQALGLGLQFLLWYDEGEERNRGNFPPRFSGRQFPNYSSELNVNALELEDSALYLCASSPMVGLAGASGVTQYFGPGTRLLVL.

The rearrangement links TRBV27 to TRBJ2-1; TRBD1 might be the D (5 bases). Germline V gene lookup returns CDR1 MNHEY and CDR2 SMNVEV (reference sequence). This CDR3 has 13 amino acids. Trimming left V 4 bases short and J 7 bases short, with 11 bases between. This CDR3 is CASSSPGLNEQFF. CDR3 coding DNA: TGTGCCAGCAGTTCTCCAGGGTTGAATGAGCAGTTCTTC.

The CDR3 bases are TGTGCCAGTAGTCCGCAGGGGGTCGAGCAGTACTTC. Translation: CASSPQGVEQYF. The chain employs TRBV19 and TRBJ2-7, with TRBD1 matching 7 bases. The germline gives CDR1 LNHDA, CDR2 SQIVND (reference sequence). Losses at the gene ends were 5 bases for V and 6 bases for J; bases not matched to a gene: 4. The CDR3 contains 12 residues.

V and J are TRBV7-8 and TRBJ1-1; possible D gene TRBD1, 5 bases. The CDR3 covers 12 residues. V lost 1 base to trimming and J lost 11 bases, with 11 bases between them. Germline V gives CDR1 SGHVS, CDR2 FQNEAQ. CDR3 nucleotide sequence: TGTGCCAGCAGCTTAGTAAGGGGAGAGGCTTTCTTT. Its protein product is CASSLVRGEAFF.

The rearrangement links TRBV9 to TRBJ1-2; D not resolved. This CDR3 is 16 amino acids long. CDR1 and CDR2 from the germline V gene are SGDLS and YYNGEE. V was shortened by 0 bases and J by 6 bases, with 18 bases between the two germline ends. The DNA of the CDR3 is TGTGCCAGCAGCGTAGCTGGGCGCCCTAATATAGATGGCTACACCTTC. Its protein is CASSVAGRPNIDGYTF.

The chain employs TRBV20-1 and TRBJ1-5, with D hard to call. Germline-derived CDR1 and CDR2 are DFQATT and SNEGSKA (reference sequence). The CDR3 loop spans 14 amino acids. V was shortened by 3 bases and J by 0 bases, with 9 bases between the two germline ends. DNA for the CDR3: TGCAGTGCTAGTCTGGAATATAGCAATCAGCCCCAGCATTTT. Its protein is CSASLEYSNQPQHF.

The V gene is TRBV5-6, the J gene TRBJ2-5; possibly TRBD1 for D (6 bases). Germline V gives CDR1 SGHDT, CDR2 YYEEEE. The length of the CDR3 is 13 residues. V was shortened by 4 bases and J by 5 bases, with 12 bases between the two germline ends. In nucleotides, the CDR3 is TGTGCCAGCAGCCCCGACAGGCTCGAGACCCAGTACTTC. This gives the protein CASSPDRLETQYF.

The chain carries TRBV2 and TRBJ2-3; D possibly matches TRBD1 or TRBD2 (7 bases each). Trimming stripped 3 bases from V and 7 bases from J, with 14 bases between. CDR3 length: 14 amino acids. Germline CDR1 reads SNHLY; CDR2 reads FYNNEI. The CDR3: CASSDAGGVNTQYF. The CDR3 nucleotides read TGTGCCAGCAGTGATGCAGGGGGGGTGAATACGCAGTATTTT.

V is TRBV24-1 and J is TRBJ2-3; 9 bases align to TRBD1. Germline V gene lookup returns CDR1 KGHDR and CDR2 SFDVKD. Losses at the gene ends were 5 bases for V and 7 bases for J; bases not matched to a gene: 6. The length of the CDR3 is 14 residues. CDR3 protein: CATSVQGAGNTQYF. Here the CDR3 DNA reads TGTGCCACCAGTGTACAGGGGGCGGGAAATACGCAGTATTTT.

V is TRBV28 and J is TRBJ2-7; 8 nucleotides agree with TRBD1. CDR3 size: 17 residues. V was clipped by 8 bases and J by 5 bases; unmatched bases: 20. CDR1 is MDHEN, CDR2 SYDVKM, per germline. CDR3 DNA: TGTGCCAGCGGGGCAAGGACAGGGCTCCTACGAGATAACGAGCAGTACTTC. Translation: CASGARTGLLRDNEQYF.

The chain combines TRBV2 with TRBJ2-1, with D maybe TRBD2 (6 bases). The germline gives CDR1 SNHLY, CDR2 FYNNEI. CDR3 length: 15 amino acids. V was shortened by 3 bases and J by 9 bases, with 18 bases between the two germline ends. In DNA form, the CDR3 reads TGTGCCAGCAGTGAGACCGCGGGGAGTGGGAGTGAGCAGTTCTTC. Protein sequence: CASSETAGSGSEQFF. Filled out from reference TRBV2 and TRBJ2-1, the complete variable domain reads EPEVTQTPSHQVTQMGQEVILRCVPISNHLYFYWYRQILGQKVEFLVSFYNNEISEKSEIFDDQFSVERPDGSNFTLKIRSTKLEDSAMYFCASSETAGSGSEQFFGPGTRLTVL.

The chain is built from TRBV4-3 and TRBJ2-1; D is possibly TRBD1 (6 bases). V was clipped by 1 base and J by 3 bases, with 10 bases between them. In germline, CDR1 is LGHNA, CDR2 YSLEER. The CDR3 loop spans 15 amino acids. The CDR3 loop is CASSQGTVVYNEQFF. For the CDR3, the DNA is TGCGCCAGCAGCCAAGGGACAGTCGTCTACAATGAGCAGTTCTTC.

V is TRBV2 and J is TRBJ1-2; D perhaps matches TRBD1 (5 bases). Germline CDR1 is SNHLY and CDR2 is FYNNEI. This CDR3 spans 17 amino acids. V was cut by 7 bases and J by 1 base, with 22 bases left in between. DNA of the CDR3: TGTGCCAGCAAAGCGCGCGTGGGGGGTCGTAATAACTATGGCTACACCTTC. Amino acids: CASKARVGGRNNYGYTF. The full variable domain, its missing parts supplied by reference TRBV2 and TRBJ1-2, is EPEVTQTPSHQVTQMGQEVILRCVPISNHLYFYWYRQILGQKVEFLVSFYNNEISEKSEIFDDQFSVERPDGSNFTLKIRSTKLEDSAMYFCASKARVGGRNNYGYTFGSGTRLTVV.

Written as DNA, the CDR3 is TGTGCCAGCAGTTACTCGAGGGGCCTGGGGAACCAGTACTTC. Amino acid sequence: CASSYSRGLGNQYF. This chain connects TRBV6-5 to TRBJ2-5; tentatively, D is TRBD1 or TRBD2 (5 bases each). This CDR3 contains 14 residues. The V end was cut by 0 bases, the J end by 10 bases, with 15 bases between. Germline V gene data show CDR1 as MNHEY and CDR2 as SVGAGI.

This chain joins TRBV6-2 or TRBV6-3 and TRBJ2-3; D may be TRBD2 (7 bases). This CDR3 spans 17 amino acids. V lost 0 bases and J 2 bases, leaving 15 bases between the germline ends. The germline gives CDR1 MNHEY, CDR2 SVGEGT. The CDR3 DNA reads TGTGCCAGCAGTTACTCGATTAGGGGGGGCGACACAGATACGCAGTATTTT. Its translation is CASSYSIRGGDTDTQYF.

This chain joins TRBV19 and TRBJ2-5; TRBD2 matches 7 bases. CDR3 length: 13 residues. Germline-derived CDR1 and CDR2 are LNHDA and SQIVND (reference sequence). V gave up 4 bases and J gave up 7 bases; unmatched junction bases: 6. CDR3 amino acids: CASSTQTGGTQYF. CDR3 sequence (DNA): TGTGCCAGTAGTACACAAACGGGGGGGACCCAGTACTTC. Looking up the rest from reference TRBV19 and TRBJ2-5 gives the full variable domain: DGGITQSPKYLFRKEGQNVTLSCEQNLNHDAMYWYRQDPGQGLRLIYYSQIVNDFQKGDIAEGYSVSREKKESFPLTVTSAQKNPTAFYLCASSTQTGGTQYFGPGTRLLVL.

This clone was seen a handful of times. The V call is TRBV7-2, the J call TRBJ2-7; no clear D gene. This CDR3 contains 13 residues. Per the germline V gene, CDR1 is SGHTA and CDR2 is FQGNSA. V lost 0 bases to trimming and J lost 7 bases, with 10 bases between them. In DNA, the CDR3 is TGTGCCAGCAGCTTAGCCCTGGGCTGGGAGCAGTACTTC. It yields the protein CASSLALGWEQYF.

This chain links TRBV27 with TRBJ2-3; D is undetermined. CDR3 length: 12 amino acids. Looked up from germline, CDR1 is MNHEY and CDR2 is SMNVEV (reference sequence). Trimming pared 6 bases from V and 4 bases from J, leaving 8 bases between. The CDR3, as DNA: TGTGCCAGCAGAACGGCGGCAGATACGCAGTATTTT. It encodes CASRTAADTQYF.

V usage is TRBV4-1 and J usage is TRBJ1-1, with 7 bases aligning to TRBD1. CDR3 size: 17 residues. V was clipped by 3 bases and J by 0 bases; unmatched bases: 10. Germline V lookup: CDR1 MGHRA, CDR2 YSYEKL. The CDR3 coding sequence is TGCGCCAGCAGCCACCGGACAGGCGGGATGATGAACACTGAAGCTTTCTTT. Protein sequence: CASSHRTGGMMNTEAFF.

This clone was recorded only once. The chain carries TRBV6-5 and TRBJ1-5, with TRBD1 matching 11 bases. The CDR3 covers 15 residues. J was trimmed by 7 bases and V by 2 bases; bases with no gene match: 4. CDR1 is MNHEY, CDR2 SVGAGI, per germline. CDR3 nucleotides: TGTGCCAGCAGTTACGGGACAGGGGGTGGCCAGCCCCAGCATTTT. Encoded protein: CASSYGTGGGQPQHF.

This clone was counted a single time. The V call is TRBV19, the J call TRBJ2-2; 7 positions agree with TRBD1. With V trimmed by 1 base and J by 3 bases, 2 bases remained unmatched. CDR1 is LNHDA and CDR2 is SQIVND in the germline V gene (reference sequence). This CDR3 comprises 15 residues. The DNA of the CDR3 is TGTGCCAGTAGTATAGTGGGACAGTACACCGGGGAGCTGTTTTTT. This gives the protein CASSIVGQYTGELFF.

The genes are TRBV15 and TRBJ2-7; D possibly corresponds to TRBD2 (8 bases). The germline V gene has CDR1 LNHNV and CDR2 YYDKDF (reference sequence). V was clipped by 1 base and J by 3 bases, with 16 bases between them. The CDR3 extends over 16 amino acids. CDR3 sequence (DNA): TGTGCCACCAGCAGAGCCCGGGGGGGACAGATCTACGAGCAGTACTTC. It translates to CATSRARGGQIYEQYF.

The chain couples TRBV28 to TRBJ2-7, with unresolved D. This CDR3 is 13 amino acids long. Germline-derived CDR1 and CDR2 are MDHEN and SYDVKM. V was shortened by 4 bases and J by 9 bases, with 16 bases between the two germline ends. For the CDR3, the DNA is TGTGCCAGCAGTTCCTCCCCCGTGATGGGGCAGTACTTC. Encoded protein: CASSSSPVMGQYF.

The V gene is TRBV5-4, the J gene TRBJ2-7; maybe TRBD2 (5 bases). There are 13 residues in the CDR3. Trimming cost V 4 bases and J 5 bases, with 13 bases left between them. Germline lookup yields CDR1 SGHNT and CDR2 YYREEE (reference sequence). The CDR3 DNA follows: TGTGCCAGCAGCCGGAGCGGTCTAAACGAGCAGTACTTC. Encoded protein: CASSRSGLNEQYF.